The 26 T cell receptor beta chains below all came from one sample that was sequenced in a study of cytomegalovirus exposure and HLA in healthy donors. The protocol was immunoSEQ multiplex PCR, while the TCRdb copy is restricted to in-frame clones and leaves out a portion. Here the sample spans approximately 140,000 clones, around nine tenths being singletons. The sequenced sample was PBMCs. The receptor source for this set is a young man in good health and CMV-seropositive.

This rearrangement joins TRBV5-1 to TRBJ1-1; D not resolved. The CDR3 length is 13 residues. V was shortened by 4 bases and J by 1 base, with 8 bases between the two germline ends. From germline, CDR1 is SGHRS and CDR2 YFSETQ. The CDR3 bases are TGCGCCAGCAGCACAACAAGGAACACTGAAGCTTTCTTT. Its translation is CASSTTRNTEAFF.

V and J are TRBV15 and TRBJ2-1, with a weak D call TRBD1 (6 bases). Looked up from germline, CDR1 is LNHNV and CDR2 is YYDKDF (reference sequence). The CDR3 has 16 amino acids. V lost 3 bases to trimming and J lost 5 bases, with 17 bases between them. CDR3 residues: CATSRGWAGENNEQFF. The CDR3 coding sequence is TGTGCCACCAGCAGGGGGTGGGCAGGGGAGAACAATGAGCAGTTCTTC. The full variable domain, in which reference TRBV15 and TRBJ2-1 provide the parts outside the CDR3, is DAMVIQNPRYQVTQFGKPVTLSCSQTLNHNVMYWYQQKSSQAPKLLFHYYDKDFNNEADTPDNFQSRRPNTSFCFLDIRSPGLGDTAMYLCATSRGWAGENNEQFFGPGTRLTVL.

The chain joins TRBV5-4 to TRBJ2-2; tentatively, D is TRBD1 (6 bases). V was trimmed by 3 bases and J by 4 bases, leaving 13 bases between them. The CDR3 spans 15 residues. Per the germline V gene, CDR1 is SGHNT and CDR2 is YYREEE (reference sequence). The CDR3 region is CASSSRQATTGELFF. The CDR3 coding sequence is TGTGCCAGCAGCTCACGACAGGCGACCACCGGGGAGCTGTTTTTT.

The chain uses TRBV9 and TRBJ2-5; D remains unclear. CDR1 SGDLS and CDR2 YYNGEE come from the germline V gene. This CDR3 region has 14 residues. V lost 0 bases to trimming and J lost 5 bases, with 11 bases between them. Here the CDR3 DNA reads TGTGCCAGCAGCGTAGATCCGAGTTCCGAGACCCAGTACTTC. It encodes CASSVDPSSETQYF.

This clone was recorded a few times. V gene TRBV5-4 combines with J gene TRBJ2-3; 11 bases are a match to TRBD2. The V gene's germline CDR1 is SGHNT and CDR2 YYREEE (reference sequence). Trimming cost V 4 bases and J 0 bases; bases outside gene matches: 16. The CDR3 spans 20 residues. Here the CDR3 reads CASSAGLGLAVLPSTDTQYF. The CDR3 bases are TGTGCCAGCAGCGCGGGGTTGGGACTAGCGGTTCTACCTAGCACAGATACGCAGTATTTT. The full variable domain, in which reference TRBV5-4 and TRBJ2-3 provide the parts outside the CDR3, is ETGVTQSPTHLIKTRGQQVTLRCSSQSGHNTVSWYQQALGQGPQFIFQYYREEENGRGNFPPRFSGLQFPNYSSELNVNALELDDSALYLCASSAGLGLAVLPSTDTQYFGPGTRLTVL.

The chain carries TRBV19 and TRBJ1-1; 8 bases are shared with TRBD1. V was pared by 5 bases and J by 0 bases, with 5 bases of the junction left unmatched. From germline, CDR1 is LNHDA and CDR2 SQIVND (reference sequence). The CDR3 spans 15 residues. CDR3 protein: CASSPSGGLNTEAFF. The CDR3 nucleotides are TGTGCCAGTAGTCCTTCAGGGGGCCTGAACACTGAAGCTTTCTTT.

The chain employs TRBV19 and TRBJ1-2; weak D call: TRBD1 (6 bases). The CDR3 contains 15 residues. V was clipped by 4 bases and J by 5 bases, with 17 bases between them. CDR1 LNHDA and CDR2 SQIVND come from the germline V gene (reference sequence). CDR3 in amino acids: CASSTDRILHYGYTF. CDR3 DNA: TGTGCCAGTAGTACCGACAGGATCCTACATTATGGCTACACCTTC. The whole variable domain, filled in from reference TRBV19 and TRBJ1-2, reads DGGITQSPKYLFRKEGQNVTLSCEQNLNHDAMYWYRQDPGQGLRLIYYSQIVNDFQKGDIAEGYSVSREKKESFPLTVTSAQKNPTAFYLCASSTDRILHYGYTFGSGTRLTVV.

CDR3 amino acids: CASSHGGEGNQPQHF. The CDR3 bases are TGTGCCAGCTCCCACGGGGGGGAGGGCAATCAGCCCCAGCATTTT. V and J are TRBV18 and TRBJ1-5; D may be TRBD1 (5 bases). The CDR3 has 15 residues. The germline gives CDR1 KGHSH, CDR2 LQKENI. V dropped 6 bases and J dropped 2 bases, with 14 bases sitting between them.

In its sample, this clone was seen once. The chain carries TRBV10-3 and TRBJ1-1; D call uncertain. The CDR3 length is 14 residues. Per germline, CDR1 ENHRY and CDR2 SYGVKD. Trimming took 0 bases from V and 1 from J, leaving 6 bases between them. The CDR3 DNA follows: TGTGCCATCAGTGAGTCTACGGGGAACACTGAAGCTTTCTTT. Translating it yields CAISESTGNTEAFF.

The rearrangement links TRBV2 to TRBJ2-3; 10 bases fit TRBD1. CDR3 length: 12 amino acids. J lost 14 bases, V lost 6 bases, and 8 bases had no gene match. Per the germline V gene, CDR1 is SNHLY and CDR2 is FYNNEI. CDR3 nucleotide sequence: TGTGCCAGCAGGGGACAGGGGTTCGGTTTGTATTTT. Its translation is CASRGQGFGLYF.

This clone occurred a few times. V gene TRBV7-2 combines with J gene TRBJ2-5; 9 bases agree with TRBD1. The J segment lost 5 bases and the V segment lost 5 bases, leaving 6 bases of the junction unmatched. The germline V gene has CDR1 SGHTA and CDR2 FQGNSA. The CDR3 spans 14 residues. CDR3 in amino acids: CASSKGQGMETQYF. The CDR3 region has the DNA TGTGCCAGCAGCAAGGGACAGGGTATGGAGACCCAGTACTTC.

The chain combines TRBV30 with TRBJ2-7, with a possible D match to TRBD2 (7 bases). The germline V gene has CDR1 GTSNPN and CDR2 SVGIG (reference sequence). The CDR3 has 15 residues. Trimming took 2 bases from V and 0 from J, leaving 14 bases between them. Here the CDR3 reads CAWSKGGLTSYEQYF. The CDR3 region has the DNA TGTGCCTGGAGTAAGGGGGGGCTTACCTCCTACGAGCAGTACTTC.

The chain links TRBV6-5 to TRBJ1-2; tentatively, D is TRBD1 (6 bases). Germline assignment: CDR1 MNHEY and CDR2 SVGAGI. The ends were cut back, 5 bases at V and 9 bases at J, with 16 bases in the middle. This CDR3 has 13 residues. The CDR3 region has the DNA TGTGCCAGCAGTGAAAGGCCAGGACAGCGCTACACCTTC. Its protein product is CASSERPGQRYTF.

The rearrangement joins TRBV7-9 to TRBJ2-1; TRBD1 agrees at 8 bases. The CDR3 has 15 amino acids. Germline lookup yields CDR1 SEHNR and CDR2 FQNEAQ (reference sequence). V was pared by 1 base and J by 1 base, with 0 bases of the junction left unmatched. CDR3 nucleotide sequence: TGTGCCAGCAGCTTAGGGACAGGGTCCTACAATGAGCAGTTCTTC. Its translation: CASSLGTGSYNEQFF.

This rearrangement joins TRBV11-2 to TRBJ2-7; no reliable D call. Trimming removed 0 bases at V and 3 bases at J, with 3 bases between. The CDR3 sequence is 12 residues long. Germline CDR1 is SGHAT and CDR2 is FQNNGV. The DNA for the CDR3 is TGTGCCAGCAGCTTAGACAGCTACGAGCAGTACTTC. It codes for CASSLDSYEQYF.

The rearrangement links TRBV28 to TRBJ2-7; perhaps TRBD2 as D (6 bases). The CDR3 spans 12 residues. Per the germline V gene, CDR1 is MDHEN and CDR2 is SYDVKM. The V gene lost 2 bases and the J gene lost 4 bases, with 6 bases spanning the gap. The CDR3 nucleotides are TGTGCCAGCAGTTTACGGGGGTACGAGCAGTACTTC. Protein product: CASSLRGYEQYF.

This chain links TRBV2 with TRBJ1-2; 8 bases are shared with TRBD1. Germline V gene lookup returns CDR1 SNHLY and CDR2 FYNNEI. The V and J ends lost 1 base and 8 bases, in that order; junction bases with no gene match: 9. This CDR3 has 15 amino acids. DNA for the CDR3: TGTGCCAGCAGTGAAGGGGCAGGGGGCTTGAAAGGCTACACCTTC. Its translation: CASSEGAGGLKGYTF.

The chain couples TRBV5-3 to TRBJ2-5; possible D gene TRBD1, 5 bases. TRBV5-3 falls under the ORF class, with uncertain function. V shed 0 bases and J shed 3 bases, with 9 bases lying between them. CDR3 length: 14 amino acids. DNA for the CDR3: TGTGCCAGAAGCTTGGGACAGCAGAAAGAGACCCAGTACTTC. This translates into CARSLGQQKETQYF.

This chain's CDR3 is CASSWGGYNEQFF. CDR3 bases: TGCGCCAGCAGTTGGGGCGGTTACAATGAGCAGTTCTTC. V is TRBV5-1 and J is TRBJ2-1; D might be TRBD1 (5 bases). V was clipped by 5 bases and J by 4 bases, with 10 bases between them. This CDR3 has 13 amino acids. The germline V gene encodes CDR1 SGHRS and CDR2 YFSETQ.

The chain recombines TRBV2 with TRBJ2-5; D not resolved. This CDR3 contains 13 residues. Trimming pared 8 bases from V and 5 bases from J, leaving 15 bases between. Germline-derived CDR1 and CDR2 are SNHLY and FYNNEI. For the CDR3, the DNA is TGTGCCAGCTGGATCCGAGTCGGGGAGACCCAGTACTTC. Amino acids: CASWIRVGETQYF.

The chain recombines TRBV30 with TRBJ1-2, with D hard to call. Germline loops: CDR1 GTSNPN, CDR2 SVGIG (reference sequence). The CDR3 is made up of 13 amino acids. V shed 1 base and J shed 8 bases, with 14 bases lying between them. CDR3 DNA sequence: TGTGCCTGGAGTGATACCCTCCGGGGAGGCTACACCTTC. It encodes CAWSDTLRGGYTF.

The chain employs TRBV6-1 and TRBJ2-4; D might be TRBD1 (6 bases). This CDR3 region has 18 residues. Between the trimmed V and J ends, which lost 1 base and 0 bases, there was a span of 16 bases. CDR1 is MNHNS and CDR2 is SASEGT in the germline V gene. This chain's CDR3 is CASSEEWTVLLAKNIQYF. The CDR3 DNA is TGTGCCAGCAGTGAAGAATGGACAGTACTCCTAGCCAAAAACATTCAGTACTTC.

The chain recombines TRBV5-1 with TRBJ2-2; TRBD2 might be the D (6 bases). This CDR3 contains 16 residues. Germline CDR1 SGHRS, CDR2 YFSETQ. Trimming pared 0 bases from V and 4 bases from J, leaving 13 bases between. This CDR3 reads CASSLGWGGGTGELFF. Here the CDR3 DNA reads TGCGCCAGCAGCTTGGGATGGGGAGGAGGCACCGGGGAGCTGTTTTTT. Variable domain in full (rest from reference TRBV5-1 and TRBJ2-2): KAGVTQTPRYLIKTRGQQVTLSCSPISGHRSVSWYQQTPGQGLQFLFEYFSETQRNKGNFPGRFSGRQFSNSRSEMNVSTLELGDSALYLCASSLGWGGGTGELFFGEGSRLTVL.

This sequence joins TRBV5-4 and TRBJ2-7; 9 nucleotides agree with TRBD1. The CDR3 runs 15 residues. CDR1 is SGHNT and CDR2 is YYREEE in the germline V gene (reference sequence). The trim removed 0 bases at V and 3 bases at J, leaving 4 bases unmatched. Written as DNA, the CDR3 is TGTGCCAGCAGCTTGGGGGGACAGGGATTCTACGAGCAGTACTTC. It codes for CASSLGGQGFYEQYF.

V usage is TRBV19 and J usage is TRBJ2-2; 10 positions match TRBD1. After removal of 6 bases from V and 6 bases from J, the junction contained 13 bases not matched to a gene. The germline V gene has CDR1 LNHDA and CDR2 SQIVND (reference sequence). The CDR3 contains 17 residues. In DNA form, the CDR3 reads TGTGCCAGTAGCCCGACAGGGGGCGCAGGAATTTCCGGGGAGCTGTTTTTT. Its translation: CASSPTGGAGISGELFF. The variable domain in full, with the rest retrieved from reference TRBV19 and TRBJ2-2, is DGGITQSPKYLFRKEGQNVTLSCEQNLNHDAMYWYRQDPGQGLRLIYYSQIVNDFQKGDIAEGYSVSREKKESFPLTVTSAQKNPTAFYLCASSPTGGAGISGELFFGEGSRLTVL.

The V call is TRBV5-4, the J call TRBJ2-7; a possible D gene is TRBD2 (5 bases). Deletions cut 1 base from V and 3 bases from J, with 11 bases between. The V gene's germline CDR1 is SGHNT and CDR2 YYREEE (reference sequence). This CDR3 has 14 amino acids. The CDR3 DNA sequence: TGTGCCAGCAGCTTGAGGGCGGGTTTCTACGAGCAGTACTTC. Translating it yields CASSLRAGFYEQYF.